This TCR beta chain is from a study of OX40 agonist ivuxolimab in advanced cancers. Regarding the research as a whole: Ivuxolimab, which targeted the costimulatory receptor OX40 (CD134), was an agonistic, fully human IgG2 monoclonal antibody. A male proportion of 82.7% and a mean age of approximately 55 years, ranging from 23 to 79, were recorded for the dose-escalation cohort. Intravenous ivuxolimab was administered to patients every 2 weeks at six dose levels: 0.01, 0.1, 0.3, 1.5, 3 and 10 mg/kg. Among the approximately 50 dose-escalation patients, some 19 had hepatocellular carcinoma, roughly 15 melanoma, 9 renal cell carcinoma and 9 head and neck cancer. Partial responses occurred in three dose-escalation patients, of whom one had hepatocellular carcinoma and two had cutaneous melanoma. Prior anti-PD-1, anti-PD-L1 or anti-CTLA-4 therapy was permitted, and less than 45% of dose-escalation patients had received checkpoint inhibitors. The point of sequencing TCRbeta in the periphery was to test whether ivuxolimab changed TCR sequence diversity and drove clonal T-cell expansion. The paper reports the monotherapy dose-escalation portion (N of about 52 patients) of the phase I ivuxolimab trial. The investigation overall reported the following: Low levels of normalized T-cell clonal expansion were also shown by some nonresponding patients. After ivuxolimab, more expanded clones were found on average in CD8+ T cells than in CD4+ T cells. At doses of 0.1 to 3.0 mg/kg, clonal expansion of both CD4+ and CD8+ T cells in blood was seen between baseline and week 6. In the 0.1-3.0 mg/kg groups, partial responders had among the lowest normalized peripheral clonal expansion, particularly in CD8+ T cells. Antigen specificity was not determined for the clonally expanded peripheral T cells.

Spanning cysteine to phenylalanine, the CDR3 consists of 16 amino acids. Of all the DNA, just the CDR3 is kept, 48 bases in frame from base 1. V is shortened by 0 bases, J by 2 bases, and the region joining them spans 15 bases. The germline V gene sets CDR1 to SGDLS and CDR2 to YYNGEE. The trial excluded patients who had a history of autoimmune disease or were on systemic immunosuppression. Peripheral blood for TCR sequencing was drawn from every dose cohort at baseline, at cycle 4 day 1 and at cycle 7 day 1. Samples were obtained from an open-label, multicenter, first-in-human phase I dose-escalation trial of ivuxolimab. Adults with locally advanced or metastatic melanoma, renal cell, hepatocellular, or head and neck squamous cell carcinoma were enrolled in the trial. Before TCR sequencing, CD4+ T cells and CD8+ T cells from peripheral blood were sorted into separate populations. Details on this clone: The target of this receptor is not known. Per-nucleotide qualities are absent, and no much larger clonotype sits a single base away.

For sequencing of the TCRbeta CDR3 region, genomic DNA was extracted from the sorted cells. The immunoSEQ Assay was used to sequence the TCRbeta CDR3 regions. This immuneACCESS table, as held by TCRdb, lists in-frame sequences with V and J called but not all clones. Of the missing ones, under half trace to an unresolved V gene in checked studies; the others have no known cause. The sample profile shows about 64,000 clones; around 84% of them were found once. The top ten clonotypes cover about 1.9% of the sample. The source is an adult with an advanced solid tumor such as melanoma, head and neck, liver or kidney cancer. This material consisted of CD4+ or CD8+ T cells sorted from blood, taken in a trial of the OX40 agonist ivuxolimab. The chain joins TRBV9 to TRBJ2-7; perhaps TRBD1 is the D gene, with 7 bases matching. The bases are TGTGCCAGCAGCGTAGGTGGGAGGACAGGAACCTACGAGCAGTACTTC. The translation is CASSVGGRTGTYEQYF.